Below are 10 T cell receptor gamma chains sequenced from a single sample in a study of intestinal T cells in coeliac disease. Genomic DNA came from ten approximately 5-µm formalin-fixed paraffin-embedded scrolls per case. TRG repertoires were amplified with LymphoTrack primers from 200 ng of biopsy DNA. TCRdb reanalysed the multiplex PCR reads via CATT. The sample lists around 380 gamma-chain clones, roughly 40% occurring once. Sequencing was carried out using a duodenal biopsy. Receptor source: a human donor who served as a control with a normal duodenal biopsy, not a healthy volunteer.

As to this clone: This is likely an artifact of a read error, given a far larger clone one base away. This chain joins TRGV10 and TRGJ1 or TRGJ2. TRGV10 is recorded as an ORF, its role being uncertain. This CDR3 has 11 amino acids. CDR3 loop: CAAWVYYKKLF. The CDR3 bases are TGTGCTGCGTGGGTGTATTATAAGAAGCTCTTT.

About this clone: For this DNA, TCRdb reports the protein of a much larger clone, which diverges at residue 9, most likely from a read error; the protein presented here is translated directly from the DNA. This rearrangement joins TRGV10 to TRGJ1 or TRGJ2. TRGV10 is designated an ORF whose function remains uncertain. The CDR3 is made up of 17 amino acids. After removal of 8 bases from V and 3 bases from J, the junction contained 20 bases not matched to a gene. In DNA, the CDR3 is TGTGCTGCGTGGGATTATTCCCCTGTCGAAGGTTATTATAAGAAACTCTTT. Translation: CAAWDYSPVEGYYKKLF.

DNA for the CDR3: TGTGCCACCTGGGGCGCCTGGGCCACTGGTTGGTTCAAGATATTT. This encodes CATWGAWATGWFKIF. The chain employs TRGV8 and TRGJP1. From germline, CDR1 is VENAVY and CDR2 YDSYNSRV. Unmatched junction bases numbered 9, after V lost 5 bases and J lost 3 bases. The CDR3 consists of 15 residues.

This clone was picked up one time. The chain uses TRGV10 and TRGJP1. TRGV10 carries the ORF label, with uncertain function. Losses at the gene ends were 11 bases for V and 6 bases for J; bases not matched to a gene: 4. CDR3 size: 11 residues. The CDR3 DNA reads TGTGCTGCGGGGGCTGGTTGGTTCAAGATATTT. As protein: CAAGAGWFKIF.

This clone is hyperexpanded in the sample. V usage is TRGV8 and J usage is TRGJ1 or TRGJ2. Per germline, CDR1 VENAVY and CDR2 YDSYNSRV. V shed 5 bases and J 3 bases; nucleotides not matched to a gene: 4. There are 12 residues in the CDR3. The CDR3 DNA reads as TGTGCCACCTGGGGCTTTTATTATAAGAAACTCTTT. Translated: CATWGFYYKKLF.

By sample share, this clone is large. Germline and junction disagree at one end, which may indicate a read error. This sample includes further DNA sequences coding for the same CDR3. The chain combines TRGV11 with TRGJ1 or TRGJ2. TRGV11 is labeled an ORF, and its function is uncertain. The CDR3 spans 16 residues. CDR3 residues: CACWIRLPFYYYKKLF. The CDR3 nucleotides are TGCGCCTGCTGGATTAGGCTCCCCTTCTATTATTATAAGAAACTCTTT.

The chain uses TRGV4 and TRGJ1 or TRGJ2. Trimming took 5 bases from V and 6 from J; bases not matched to a gene: 7. The CDR3 runs to 12 residues. CDR1 is EGSTGY and CDR2 is YDSYTSSV in the germline V gene. CDR3 loop: CATWVIGYKKLF. DNA for the CDR3: TGTGCCACCTGGGTGATAGGTTATAAGAAACTCTTT.

The gene calls are TRGV11 and TRGJ1 or TRGJ2. TRGV11 is placed among ORFs of uncertain function. Trimming cost V 14 bases and J 13 bases; bases outside gene matches: 17. CDR3 length: 11 amino acids. The chain's CDR3 is CAFPGAIRKLF. The CDR3 DNA reads TGTGCCTTCCCCGGAGCTATAAGAAAACTCTTT.

In this sample, this clone turned up a few times. The chain couples TRGV11 to TRGJ1 or TRGJ2. TRGV11 is an ORF; its function is uncertain. The V gene end was trimmed by 14 bases and the J gene end by 7 bases; junction bases not matched to a gene: 11. The CDR3 runs 11 residues. This chain's CDR3 is CAFPGSYKKLF. The CDR3 DNA reads TGTGCCTTCCCCGGTAGCTATAAGAAACTCTTT.

This clone was observed a handful of times. The amino acid sequence in TCRdb belongs to a much larger clone and departs from this DNA's translation at residue 4, likely a sequencing read error; the sequence shown is translated from the DNA. CDR3 loop: CACRIIKKLF. The CDR3 DNA reads as TGTGCCTGCCGGATTATAAAGAAACTCTTT. The V and J genes are TRGV11 and TRGJ1 or TRGJ2. TRGV11 is designated an ORF whose function remains uncertain. The CDR3 extends over 10 amino acids.